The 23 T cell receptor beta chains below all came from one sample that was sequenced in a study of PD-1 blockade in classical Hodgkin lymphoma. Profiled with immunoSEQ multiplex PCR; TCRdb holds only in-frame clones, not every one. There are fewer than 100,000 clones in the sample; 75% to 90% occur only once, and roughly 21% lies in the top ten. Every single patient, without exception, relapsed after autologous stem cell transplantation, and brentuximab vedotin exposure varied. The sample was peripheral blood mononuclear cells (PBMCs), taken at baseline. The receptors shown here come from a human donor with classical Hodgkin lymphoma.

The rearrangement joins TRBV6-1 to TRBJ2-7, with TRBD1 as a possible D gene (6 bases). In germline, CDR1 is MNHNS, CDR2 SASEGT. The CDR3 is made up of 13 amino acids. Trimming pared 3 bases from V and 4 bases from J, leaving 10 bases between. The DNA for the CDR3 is TGTGCCAGCAGTGATGGACAGAAATACGAGCAGTACTTC. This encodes CASSDGQKYEQYF.

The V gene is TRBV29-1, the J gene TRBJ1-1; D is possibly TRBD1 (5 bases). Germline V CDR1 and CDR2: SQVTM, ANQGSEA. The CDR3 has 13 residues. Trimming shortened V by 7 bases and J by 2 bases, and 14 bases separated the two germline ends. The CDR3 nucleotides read TGCAGCGGCCAGGACACTGAAAACACTGAAGCTTTCTTT. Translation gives CSGQDTENTEAFF. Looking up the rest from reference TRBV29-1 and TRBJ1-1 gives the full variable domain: SAVISQKPSRDICQRGTSLTIQCQVDSQVTMMFWYRQQPGQSLTLIATANQGSEATYESGFVIDKFPISRPNLTFSTLTVSNMSPEDSSIYLCSGQDTENTEAFFGQGTRLTVV.

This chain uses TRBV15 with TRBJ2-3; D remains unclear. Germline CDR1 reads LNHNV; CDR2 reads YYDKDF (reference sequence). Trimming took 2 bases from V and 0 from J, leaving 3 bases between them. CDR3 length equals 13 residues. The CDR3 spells CATSRSSTDTQYF. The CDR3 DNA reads TGTGCCACCAGCAGATCTAGCACAGATACGCAGTATTTT.

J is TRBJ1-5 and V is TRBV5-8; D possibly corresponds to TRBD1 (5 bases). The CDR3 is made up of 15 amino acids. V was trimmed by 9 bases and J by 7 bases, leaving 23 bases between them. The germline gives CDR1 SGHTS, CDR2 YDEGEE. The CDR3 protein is CATTAGDSGIQPQHF. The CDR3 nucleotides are TGTGCCACCACGGCGGGGGACTCAGGGATCCAGCCCCAGCATTTT. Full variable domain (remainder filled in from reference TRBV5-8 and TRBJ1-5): EAGVTQSPTHLIKTRGQQATLRCSPISGHTSVYWYQQALGLGLQFLLWYDEGEERNRGNFPPRFSGRQFPNYSSELNVNALELEDSALYLCATTAGDSGIQPQHFGDGTRLSIL.

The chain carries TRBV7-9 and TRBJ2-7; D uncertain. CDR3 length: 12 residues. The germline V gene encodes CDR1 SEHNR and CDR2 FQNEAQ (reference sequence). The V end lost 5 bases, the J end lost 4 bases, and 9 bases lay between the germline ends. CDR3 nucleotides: TGTGCCAGCAGCGAGGTGGGGTACGAGCAGTACTTC. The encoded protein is CASSEVGYEQYF.

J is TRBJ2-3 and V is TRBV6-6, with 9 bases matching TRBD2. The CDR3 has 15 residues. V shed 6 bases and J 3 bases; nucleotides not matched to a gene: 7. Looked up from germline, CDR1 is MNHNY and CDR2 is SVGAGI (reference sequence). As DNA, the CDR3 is TGTGCCAGCAGAGTAGCGGGAGCTTCGACAGATACGCAGTATTTT. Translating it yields CASRVAGASTDTQYF.

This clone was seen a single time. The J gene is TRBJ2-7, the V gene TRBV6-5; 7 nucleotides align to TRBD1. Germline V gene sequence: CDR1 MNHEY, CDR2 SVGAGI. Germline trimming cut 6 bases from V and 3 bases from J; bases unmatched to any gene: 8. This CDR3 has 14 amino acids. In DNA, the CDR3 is TGTGCCAGCAGCCTAACAGGGGAAGGCTACGAGCAGTACTTC. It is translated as CASSLTGEGYEQYF.

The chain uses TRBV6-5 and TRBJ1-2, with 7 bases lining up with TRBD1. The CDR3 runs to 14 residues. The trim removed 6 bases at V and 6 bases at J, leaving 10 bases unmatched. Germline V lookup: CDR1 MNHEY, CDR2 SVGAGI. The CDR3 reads CASRKPGQSHGYTF. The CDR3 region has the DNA TGTGCCAGCAGAAAACCGGGACAGTCACATGGCTACACCTTC.

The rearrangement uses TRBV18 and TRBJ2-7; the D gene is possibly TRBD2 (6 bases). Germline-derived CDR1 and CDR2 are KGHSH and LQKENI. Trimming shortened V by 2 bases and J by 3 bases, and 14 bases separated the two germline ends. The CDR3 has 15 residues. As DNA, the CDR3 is TGTGCCAGCTCACCATACCGGGAGAGCATCTACGAGCAGTACTTC. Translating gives CASSPYRESIYEQYF.

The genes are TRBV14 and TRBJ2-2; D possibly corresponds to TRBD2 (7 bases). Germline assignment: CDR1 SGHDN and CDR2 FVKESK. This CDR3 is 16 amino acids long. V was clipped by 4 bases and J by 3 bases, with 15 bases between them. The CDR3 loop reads CASSPTRGGDTGELFF. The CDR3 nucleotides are TGTGCCAGCAGCCCGACTAGGGGGGGTGACACCGGGGAGCTGTTTTTT.

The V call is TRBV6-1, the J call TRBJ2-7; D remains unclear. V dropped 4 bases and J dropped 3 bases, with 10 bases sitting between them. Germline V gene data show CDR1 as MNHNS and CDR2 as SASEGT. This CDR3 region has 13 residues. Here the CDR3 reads CASSVEQSYEQYF. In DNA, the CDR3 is TGTGCCAGCAGTGTGGAACAGAGCTACGAGCAGTACTTC.

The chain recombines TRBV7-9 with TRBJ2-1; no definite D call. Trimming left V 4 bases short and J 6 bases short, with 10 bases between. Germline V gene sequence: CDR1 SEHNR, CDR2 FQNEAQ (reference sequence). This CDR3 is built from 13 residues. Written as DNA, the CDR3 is TGTGCCAGCAGCTACCTCCCCAGCAATGAGCAGTTCTTC. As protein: CASSYLPSNEQFF.

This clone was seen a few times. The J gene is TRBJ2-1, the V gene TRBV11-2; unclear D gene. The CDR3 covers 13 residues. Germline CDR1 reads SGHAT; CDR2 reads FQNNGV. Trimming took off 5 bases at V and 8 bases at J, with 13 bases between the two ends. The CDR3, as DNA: TGTGCCAGCAGCCCACCGAGTGGGGATGAGCAGTTCTTC. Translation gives CASSPPSGDEQFF.

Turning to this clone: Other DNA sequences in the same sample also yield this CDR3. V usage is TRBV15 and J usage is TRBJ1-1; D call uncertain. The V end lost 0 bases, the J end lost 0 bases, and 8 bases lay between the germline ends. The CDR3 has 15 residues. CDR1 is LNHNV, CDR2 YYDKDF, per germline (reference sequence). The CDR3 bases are TGTGCCACCAGCAGAGATCTCGGCCTGAACACTGAAGCTTTCTTT. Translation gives CATSRDLGLNTEAFF.

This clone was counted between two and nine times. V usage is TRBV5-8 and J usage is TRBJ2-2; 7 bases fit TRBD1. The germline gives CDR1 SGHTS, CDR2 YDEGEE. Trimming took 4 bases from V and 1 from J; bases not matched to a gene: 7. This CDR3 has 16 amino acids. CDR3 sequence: CASSIRTGVNTGELFF. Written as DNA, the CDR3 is TGTGCCAGCAGCATAAGGACAGGCGTGAACACCGGGGAGCTGTTTTTT.

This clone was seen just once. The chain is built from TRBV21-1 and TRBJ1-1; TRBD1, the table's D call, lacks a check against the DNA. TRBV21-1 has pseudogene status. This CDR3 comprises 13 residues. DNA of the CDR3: TGTGCCAGCAGCCTTCGGGACAGCTCTGAAGCTTTCTTT. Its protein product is CASSLRDSSEAFF.

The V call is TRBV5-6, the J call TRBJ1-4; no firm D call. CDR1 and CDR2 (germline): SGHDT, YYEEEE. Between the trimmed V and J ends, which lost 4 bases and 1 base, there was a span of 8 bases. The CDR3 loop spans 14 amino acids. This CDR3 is CASSLQRTNEKLFF. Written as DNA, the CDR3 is TGTGCCAGCAGCCTTCAAAGAACTAATGAAAAACTGTTTTTT.

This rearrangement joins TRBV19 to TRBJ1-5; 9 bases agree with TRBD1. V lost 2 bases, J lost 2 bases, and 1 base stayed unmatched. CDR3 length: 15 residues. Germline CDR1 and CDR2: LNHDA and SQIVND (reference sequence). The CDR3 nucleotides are TGTGCCAGTAGTATACGGACAGGGGGCAATCAGCCCCAGCATTTT. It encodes CASSIRTGGNQPQHF.

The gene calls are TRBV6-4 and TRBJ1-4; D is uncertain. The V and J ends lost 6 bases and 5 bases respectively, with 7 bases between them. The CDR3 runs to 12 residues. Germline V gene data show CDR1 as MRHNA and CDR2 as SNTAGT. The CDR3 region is CASSGRNEKLFF. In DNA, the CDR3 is TGTGCCAGCAGCGGGAGGAATGAAAAACTGTTTTTT.

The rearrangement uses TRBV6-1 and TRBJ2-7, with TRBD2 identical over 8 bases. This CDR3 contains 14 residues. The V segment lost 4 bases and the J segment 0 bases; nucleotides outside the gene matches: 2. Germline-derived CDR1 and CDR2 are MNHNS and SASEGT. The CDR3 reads CASSVAGGSYEQYF. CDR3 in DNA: TGTGCCAGCAGTGTGGCGGGGGGCTCCTACGAGCAGTACTTC.

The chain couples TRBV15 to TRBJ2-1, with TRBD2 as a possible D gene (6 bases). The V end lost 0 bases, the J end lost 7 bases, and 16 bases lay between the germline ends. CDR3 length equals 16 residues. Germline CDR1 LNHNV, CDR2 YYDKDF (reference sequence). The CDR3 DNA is TGTGCCACCAGCAGAGAGGTGGGACCCGGGAGTAATGAGCAGTTCTTC. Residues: CATSREVGPGSNEQFF.

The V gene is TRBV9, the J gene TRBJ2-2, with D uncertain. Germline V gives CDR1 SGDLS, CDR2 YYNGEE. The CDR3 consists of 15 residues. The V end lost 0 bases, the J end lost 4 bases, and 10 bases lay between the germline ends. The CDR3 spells CASSVDESSTGELFF. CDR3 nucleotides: TGTGCCAGCAGCGTAGATGAGTCGAGCACCGGGGAGCTGTTTTTT. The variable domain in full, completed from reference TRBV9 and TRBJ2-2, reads DSGVTQTPKHLITATGQRVTLRCSPRSGDLSVYWYQQSLDQGLQFLIQYYNGEERAKGNILERFSAQQFPDLHSELNLSSLELGDSALYFCASSVDESSTGELFFGEGSRLTVL.

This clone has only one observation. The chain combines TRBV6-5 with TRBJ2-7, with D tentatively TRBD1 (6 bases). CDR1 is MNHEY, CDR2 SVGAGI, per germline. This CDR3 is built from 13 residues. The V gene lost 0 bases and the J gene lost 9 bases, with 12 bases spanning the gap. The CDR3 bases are TGTGCCAGCAGTTACTCGCGGACACAGGGGCAGTACTTC. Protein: CASSYSRTQGQYF.